This TCR beta chain is drawn from a study of beta chain features in type 1 diabetes. The sample holds a few counts of this clone. Its antigen is unidentified. This CDR3 region has 14 residues. Germline CDR1 is SEHNR and CDR2 is FQNEAQ (reference sequence). The V end lost 5 bases, the J end lost 0 bases, and 8 bases lay between the germline ends. Study findings and constraints: A pattern of fewer insertions and more deletions at VDJ junctions was seen in type 1 diabetes patients. A potential PCR bias toward shorter templates would be equal in patient and control samples. Type 1 diabetes patients had moderately but significantly shorter TCRB CDR3s in all four CD4+ subsets.

The whole isolated RNA underwent reverse transcription, so sequencing captured expressed TCRB transcripts. Using immunoSEQ multiplex PCR, the repertoire was profiled, and TCRdb retains in-frame clones only, with some absent. The sample lists about 340,000 clones, approximately 15% occurring once. Sequencing was done on a sample of naive CD4+ T cells from blood. The source of this sequence is a woman under 30 with type 1 diabetes. The J gene is TRBJ2-1, the V gene TRBV7-9; D possibly corresponds to TRBD1 (5 bases). The CDR3 loop is CASSSDSSYNEQFF. The CDR3, as DNA: TGTGCCAGCAGCAGCGACAGCTCCTACAATGAGCAGTTCTTC.